The 4 T cell receptor beta chains given below trace back to one sample, sequenced in a study of T cells expressing NK-cell markers. Each CDR3 protein gets one entry in TCRdb, which reprocessed the 5' RACE reads and gives no DNA. The listing contains about 550,000 distinct CDR3 sequences. Sequencing was done on a sample of blood T cells: a sorted CD56 or NKG2C T cell subset, CD4+ or CD8+ T cells, or bulk PBMC T cells (not recorded which). The receptors were gathered from a man aged 18 to 30 in good health.

V and J are TRBV7-2 and TRBJ2-1; absent DNA, TCRdb's TRBD2 call cannot be checked. This CDR3 spans 15 amino acids. Looked up from germline, CDR1 is SGHTA and CDR2 is FQGNSA. The CDR3 is CASTKGTSWNDEQFF.

The V and J genes are TRBV7-3 and TRBJ2-1; as DNA is missing, the TRBD2 call by TCRdb cannot be tested. The germline gives CDR1 SGHTA, CDR2 FQGTGA. The CDR3 is 13 residues long. CDR3 amino acids: CASSRGLAGAQFF.

V gene TRBV5-1 combines with J gene TRBJ2-1; TCRdb indicates TRBD2, and absent DNA this call remains unverified. CDR1 and CDR2 from the germline V gene are SGHRS and YFSETQ. CDR3 length: 15 amino acids. This CDR3 reads CASSDAGRKDNEQFF.

The chain employs TRBV28 and TRBJ1-2; with no DNA, the TCRdb D assignment of TRBD1 cannot be verified. CDR1 and CDR2 from the germline V gene are MDHEN and SYDVKM. The length of the CDR3 is 13 residues. The CDR3 reads CASSRSDSYGYTF.